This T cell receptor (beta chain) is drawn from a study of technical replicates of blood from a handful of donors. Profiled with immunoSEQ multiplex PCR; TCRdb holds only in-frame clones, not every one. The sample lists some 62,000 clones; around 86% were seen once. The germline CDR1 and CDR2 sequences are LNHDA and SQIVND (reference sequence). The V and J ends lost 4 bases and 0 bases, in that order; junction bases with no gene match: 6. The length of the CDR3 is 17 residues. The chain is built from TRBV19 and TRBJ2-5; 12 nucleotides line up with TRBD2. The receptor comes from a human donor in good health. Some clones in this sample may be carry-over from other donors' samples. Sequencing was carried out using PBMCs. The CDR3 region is CASSTIRTSGDQETQYF. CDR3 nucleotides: TGTGCCAGTAGTACAATCAGGACTAGCGGGGACCAAGAGACCCAGTACTTC.